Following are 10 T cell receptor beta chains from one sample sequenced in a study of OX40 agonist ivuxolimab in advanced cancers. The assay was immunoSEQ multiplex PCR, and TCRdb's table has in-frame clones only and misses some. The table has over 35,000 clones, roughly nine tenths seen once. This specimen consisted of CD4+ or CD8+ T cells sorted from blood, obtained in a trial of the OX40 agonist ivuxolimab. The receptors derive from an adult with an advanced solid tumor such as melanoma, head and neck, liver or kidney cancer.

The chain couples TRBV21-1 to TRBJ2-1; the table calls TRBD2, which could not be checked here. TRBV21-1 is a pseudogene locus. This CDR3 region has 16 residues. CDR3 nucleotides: TGTGCCAGCAGCAAAAATGGACTAGCTAGACACAATGAGCAGTTCTTC. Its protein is CASSKNGLARHNEQFF.

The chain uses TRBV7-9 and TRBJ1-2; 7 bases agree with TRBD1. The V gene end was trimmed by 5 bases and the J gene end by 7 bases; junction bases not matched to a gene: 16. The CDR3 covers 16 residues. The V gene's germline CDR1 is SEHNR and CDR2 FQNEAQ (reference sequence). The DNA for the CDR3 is TGTGCCAGCAGCGCCGTCCCCACAGGGGACAAAACTGGCTACACCTTC. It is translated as CASSAVPTGDKTGYTF.

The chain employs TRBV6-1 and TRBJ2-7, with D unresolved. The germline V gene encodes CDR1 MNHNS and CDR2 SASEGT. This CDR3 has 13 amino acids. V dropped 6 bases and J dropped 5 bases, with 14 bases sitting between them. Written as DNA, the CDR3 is TGTGCCAGCAGCCCCAACCCAACTGACGAGCAGTACTTC. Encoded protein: CASSPNPTDEQYF.

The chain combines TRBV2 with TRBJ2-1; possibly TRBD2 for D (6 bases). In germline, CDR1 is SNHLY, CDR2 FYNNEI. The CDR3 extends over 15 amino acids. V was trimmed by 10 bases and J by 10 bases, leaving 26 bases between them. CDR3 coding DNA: TGTGCCACACGGTTAGCGGAGTGGGCCGTAGGGGAGCAGTTCTTC. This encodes CATRLAEWAVGEQFF.

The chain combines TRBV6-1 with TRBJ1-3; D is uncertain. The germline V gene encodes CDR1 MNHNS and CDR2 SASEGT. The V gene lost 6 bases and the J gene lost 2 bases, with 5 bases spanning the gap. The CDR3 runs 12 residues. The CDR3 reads CASRAPGNTIYF. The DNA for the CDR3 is TGTGCCAGCAGGGCACCTGGAAACACCATATATTTT.

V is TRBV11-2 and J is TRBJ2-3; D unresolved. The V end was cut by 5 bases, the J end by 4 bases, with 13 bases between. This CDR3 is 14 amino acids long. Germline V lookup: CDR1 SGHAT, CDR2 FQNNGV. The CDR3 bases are TGTGCCAGCAGCGACACTTACTCCTCAGATACGCAGTATTTT. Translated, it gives CASSDTYSSDTQYF.

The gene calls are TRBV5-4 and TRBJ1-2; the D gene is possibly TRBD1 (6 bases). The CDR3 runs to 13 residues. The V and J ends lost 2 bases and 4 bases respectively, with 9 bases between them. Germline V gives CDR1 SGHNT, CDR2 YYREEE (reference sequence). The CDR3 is CASSFPGVYGYTF. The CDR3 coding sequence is TGTGCCAGCAGCTTCCCAGGGGTCTATGGCTACACCTTC.

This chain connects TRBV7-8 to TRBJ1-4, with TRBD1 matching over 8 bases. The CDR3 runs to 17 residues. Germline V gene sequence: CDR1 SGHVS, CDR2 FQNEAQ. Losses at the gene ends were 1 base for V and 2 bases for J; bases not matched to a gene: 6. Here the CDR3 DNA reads TGTGCCAGCAGCTTAGAAGGCAGGGGGCTTACTAATGAAAAACTGTTTTTT. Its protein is CASSLEGRGLTNEKLFF.

For the CDR3, the DNA is TGTGCCAGCAGTTCGACTAGCGGGGTCACAGATACGCAGTATTTT. Encoded protein: CASSSTSGVTDTQYF. The chain couples TRBV28 to TRBJ2-3, with 11 bases aligning to TRBD2. With V trimmed by 4 bases and J by 2 bases, 2 bases remained unmatched. CDR1 is MDHEN, CDR2 SYDVKM, per germline. The CDR3 runs to 15 residues.

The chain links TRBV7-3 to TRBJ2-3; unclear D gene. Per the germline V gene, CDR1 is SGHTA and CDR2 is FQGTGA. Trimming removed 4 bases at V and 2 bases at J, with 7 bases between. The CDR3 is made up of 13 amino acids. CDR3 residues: CASSSAYTDTQYF. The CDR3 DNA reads TGTGCCAGCAGCTCAGCCTACACAGATACGCAGTATTTT.